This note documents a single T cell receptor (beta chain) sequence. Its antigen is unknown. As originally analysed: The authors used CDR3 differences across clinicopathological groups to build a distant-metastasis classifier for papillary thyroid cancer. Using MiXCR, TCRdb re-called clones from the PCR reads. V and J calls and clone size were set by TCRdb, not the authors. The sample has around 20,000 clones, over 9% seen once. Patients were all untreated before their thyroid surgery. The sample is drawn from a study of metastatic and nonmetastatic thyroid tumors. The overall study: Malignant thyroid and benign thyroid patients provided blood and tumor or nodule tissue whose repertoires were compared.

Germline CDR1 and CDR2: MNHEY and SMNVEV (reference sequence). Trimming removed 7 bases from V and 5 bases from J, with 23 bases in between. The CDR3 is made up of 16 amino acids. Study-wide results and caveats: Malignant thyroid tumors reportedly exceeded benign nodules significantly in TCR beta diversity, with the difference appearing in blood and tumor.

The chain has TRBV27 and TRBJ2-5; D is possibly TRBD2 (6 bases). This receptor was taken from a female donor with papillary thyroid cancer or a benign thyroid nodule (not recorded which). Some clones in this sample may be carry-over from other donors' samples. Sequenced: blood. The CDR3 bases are TGTGCCAGCATCTTCCGGGGAGCGGGTCTGGGGGAGACCCAGTACTTC. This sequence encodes CASIFRGAGLGETQYF.